Below are 20 T cell receptor beta chains sequenced from a single sample in a study of shared T cell receptors in the human thymus. Here immunoSEQ multiplex PCR was the method, and the copy in TCRdb shows in-frame clones only, minus some. The profile shows almost 550,000 clones, around 78% of them singletons. Another study also made use of these data, one on human thymus T cells.

Sequencing was performed on thymocytes. The origin of the receptors is a boy under three years old with a congenital heart defect.

V and J are TRBV12-5 and TRBJ1-5, with TRBD1 matching 8 bases. The germline V gene encodes CDR1 LGHNT and CDR2 FRNRAP. With 6 bases clipped from V and 0 bases from J, the junction kept 13 bases outside the gene matches. This CDR3 has 18 amino acids. In DNA, the CDR3 is TGTGCTAGTGGCCCCAACGGGACAGGACCCTTTAGCAATCAGCCCCAGCATTTT. It encodes CASGPNGTGPFSNQPQHF.

V is TRBV9 and J is TRBJ2-3; TRBD1 matches 8 bases. The CDR3 is 17 amino acids. Germline V gives CDR1 SGDLS, CDR2 YYNGEE. J lost 2 bases, V lost 0 bases, and 8 bases had no gene match. The CDR3 DNA follows: TGTGCCAGCAGCGTAGCTGAGGACAGGGAAAACACAGATACGCAGTATTTT. Amino acids: CASSVAEDRENTDTQYF.

This chain uses TRBV19 with TRBJ2-7; D perhaps matches TRBD1 (6 bases). Germline V lookup: CDR1 LNHDA, CDR2 SQIVND (reference sequence). V lost 10 bases, J lost 5 bases, and 21 bases lay in between. This CDR3 comprises 14 residues. The CDR3 loop reads CATALTTGTHEQYF. Written as DNA, the CDR3 is TGTGCCACCGCCCTCACCACAGGGACCCACGAGCAGTACTTC.

As DNA, the CDR3 is TGCGCCAGCAGGCGAACTATAGGACAGGGAATAGGAGGCTACACCTTC. It encodes CASRRTIGQGIGGYTF. The V and J genes are TRBV10-2 and TRBJ1-2, with 8 bases lining up with TRBD1. This CDR3 has 16 amino acids. V was clipped by 6 bases and J by 8 bases; unmatched bases: 17. Germline CDR1 reads WSHSY; CDR2 reads SAAADI.

The rearrangement links TRBV27 to TRBJ2-2; TRBD2 aligns across 11 bases. Germline V gives CDR1 MNHEY, CDR2 SMNVEV (reference sequence). J gave up 6 bases and V 2 bases, and 11 bases lay outside the gene matches. There are 18 residues in the CDR3. The DNA of the CDR3 is TGTGCCAGCAGTTTACGGCAACCCCCGGGACTAGCGGCCGGGGAGCTGTTTTTT. Protein sequence: CASSLRQPPGLAAGELFF.

This clone was counted a single time. V and J are TRBV14 and TRBJ2-6, with a possible D match to TRBD2 (6 bases). Germline V gives CDR1 SGHDN, CDR2 FVKESK. This CDR3 region has 16 residues. The V gene lost 6 bases and the J gene lost 6 bases, with 18 bases spanning the gap. For the CDR3, the DNA is TGTGCCAGCAGTCGCGGGGACGGCAGCATGGCCAACGTCCTGACTTTC. Translating gives CASSRGDGSMANVLTF.

The chain's CDR3 is CASSELAGVKDTQYF. CDR3 coding DNA: TGTGCCAGCAGTGAACTAGCGGGAGTGAAAGATACGCAGTATTTT. This chain links TRBV2 with TRBJ2-3; 10 bases match TRBD2. This CDR3 spans 15 amino acids. V dropped 2 bases and J dropped 5; count of bases not matched to a gene: 4. The V gene's germline CDR1 is SNHLY and CDR2 FYNNEI.

The DNA for the CDR3 is TGTGCCAGCCGGGAGTCTCCCTACGAGCAGTACTTC. As protein: CASRESPYEQYF. The chain links TRBV2 to TRBJ2-7; a possible D gene is TRBD2 (6 bases). Trimming took off 8 bases at V and 2 bases at J, with 10 bases between the two ends. The germline CDR1 and CDR2 sequences are SNHLY and FYNNEI. This CDR3 is 12 amino acids long.

This clone was observed a few times. Other DNA sequences within the sample encode an identical CDR3. The chain recombines TRBV9 with TRBJ2-7, with 7 bases fitting TRBD1. Germline V gene lookup returns CDR1 SGDLS and CDR2 YYNGEE. CDR3 length: 14 amino acids. J gave up 4 bases and V 4 bases, and 8 bases lay outside the gene matches. The CDR3 here is CASSPRQGLYEQYF. CDR3 sequence (DNA): TGTGCCAGCAGCCCCCGACAGGGATTGTACGAGCAGTACTTC.

Worth noting for this clone: Relative to the germline gene, one junction end is altered; a read error may explain this. The V and J genes are TRBV12-5 and TRBJ2-2; D ambiguous. The CDR3 extends over 13 amino acids. Germline loops: CDR1 LGHNT, CDR2 FRNRAP. CDR3 DNA sequence: TGTGCTAGTGGTCCCCGGTTTACCGTGGAGCTGTTTTTT. Its protein is CASGPRFTVELFF. The whole variable domain, filled in from reference TRBV12-5 and TRBJ2-2, reads DARVTQTPRHKVTEMGQEVTMRCQPILGHNTVFWYRQTMMQGLELLAYFRNRAPLDDSGMPKDRFSAEMPDATLATLKIQPSEPRDSAVYFCASGPRFTVELFFGEGSRLTVL.

This chain joins TRBV11-3 and TRBJ2-5, with 7 bases matching TRBD2. This CDR3 region has 14 residues. Germline V gene lookup returns CDR1 SGHNT and CDR2 YENEEA. The V gene end was trimmed by 5 bases and the J gene end by 3 bases; junction bases not matched to a gene: 6. CDR3 in amino acids: CASSHSGRKETQYF. The CDR3 nucleotides read TGTGCCAGCAGCCATAGCGGGCGAAAAGAGACCCAGTACTTC.

This chain joins TRBV6-4 and TRBJ2-2; no firm D call. The CDR3 totals 16 residues. In germline, CDR1 is MRHNA, CDR2 SNTAGT. V lost 2 bases and J lost 0, with 10 bases in between. The CDR3 loop reads CASSDRVAANTGELFF. CDR3 sequence (DNA): TGTGCCAGCAGTGACCGGGTAGCTGCGAACACCGGGGAGCTGTTTTTT.

This chain links TRBV6-5 with TRBJ2-2; 12 nucleotides line up with TRBD2. The V segment lost 6 bases and the J segment 3 bases; nucleotides outside the gene matches: 2. Germline CDR1 and CDR2: MNHEY and SVGAGI. The CDR3 is made up of 15 amino acids. In nucleotides, the CDR3 is TGTGCCAGCAGACGACTAGCGGGAGACACCGGGGAGCTGTTTTTT. Encoded protein: CASRRLAGDTGELFF.

The chain is built from TRBV29-1 and TRBJ2-1; TRBD2 matches 7 bases. With V trimmed by 6 bases and J by 6 bases, 11 bases remained unmatched. Germline V lookup: CDR1 SQVTM, CDR2 ANQGSEA. The CDR3 length is 14 residues. The DNA for the CDR3 is TGCAGCGTGAGAAACGGACTAGTCTGCAATGAGCAGTTCTTC. Amino acid sequence: CSVRNGLVCNEQFF.

V gene TRBV7-6 combines with J gene TRBJ2-3; D possibly corresponds to TRBD2 (6 bases). Germline V gives CDR1 SGHVS, CDR2 FNYEAQ. This CDR3 comprises 14 residues. Trimming cost V 0 bases and J 6 bases, with 10 bases left between them. The CDR3, as DNA: TGTGCCAGCAGCTTAGCGGGAGGCCGGGATACGCAGTATTTT. This codes for CASSLAGGRDTQYF.

The DNA of the CDR3 is TGTGCCAGCAACTCAGGACAGTTCCAAAATGAGCAGTTCTTC. This translates into CASNSGQFQNEQFF. V usage is TRBV27 and J usage is TRBJ2-1; maybe TRBD1 (6 bases). The CDR3 has 14 residues. V shed 7 bases and J shed 7 bases, with 17 bases lying between them. Germline-derived CDR1 and CDR2 are MNHEY and SMNVEV (reference sequence).

The V and J genes are TRBV5-4 and TRBJ2-1; 7 bases match TRBD2. CDR1 SGHNT and CDR2 YYREEE come from the germline V gene (reference sequence). Trimming took 1 base from V and 10 from J; bases not matched to a gene: 14. The CDR3 sequence is 16 residues long. The CDR3 is CASSLSSGRFDGEQFF. CDR3 bases: TGTGCCAGCAGCTTGTCTAGCGGCCGCTTTGATGGAGAGCAGTTCTTC.

The rearrangement links TRBV12-5 to TRBJ2-1, with 15 bases that match TRBD2. The V and J ends lost 3 bases and 2 bases, in that order; junction bases with no gene match: 14. Germline loops: CDR1 LGHNT, CDR2 FRNRAP. The CDR3 consists of 21 residues. The CDR3, as DNA: TGTGCTAGTGGTTTACAATCTCCGGGACTAGCGGGAGGTGGGGCCTACAATGAGCAGTTCTTC. Amino acids: CASGLQSPGLAGGGAYNEQFF.

This chain links TRBV6-4 with TRBJ2-5, with TRBD2 matching 8 bases. This CDR3 comprises 15 residues. The J segment lost 3 bases and the V segment lost 3 bases, leaving 6 bases of the junction unmatched. The germline V gene has CDR1 MRHNA and CDR2 SNTAGT. CDR3 in amino acids: CASSEVLADKETQYF. The CDR3 DNA is TGTGCCAGCAGTGAGGTACTAGCGGATAAAGAGACCCAGTACTTC.

This chain links TRBV4-2 with TRBJ2-1, with 10 bases aligning to TRBD2. The CDR3 spans 18 residues. The V segment lost 6 bases and the J segment 2 bases; nucleotides outside the gene matches: 13. Germline V gene lookup returns CDR1 LGHNA and CDR2 YNFKEQ. For the CDR3, the DNA is TGTGCCAGCAGGGGTTCCTTAGCGGGAGGTCTCCCCTACAATGAGCAGTTCTTC. Translation gives CASRGSLAGGLPYNEQFF.